This TCR beta chain emerged from a study of blood T cell repertoires in COVID-19. Whole-study context: Samples of COVID-19 (acute and convalescent) were obtained from the United States, Italy and Spain. In each case, the material was cDNA or gDNA derived from T cells, B-cell-depleted T cells, or PBMCs.

The germline V gene encodes CDR1 MNHEY and CDR2 SVGEGT. V lost 0 bases and J lost 7; bases outside the gene matches: 7. There are 15 residues in the CDR3. Authors' processing steps: Cell counts per sample came from amplifying reference gene primers. Profiled with immunoSEQ multiplex PCR; TCRdb holds only in-frame clones, not every one. V, J and clone size were drawn from that table, and D and trimming were deduced from the DNA. The sample records fewer than 250,000 clones, roughly 90% being singletons. The chain uses TRBV6-2 or TRBV6-3 and TRBJ1-2, with 8 bases matching TRBD1. The sequence came from a woman aged 55 to 70 with acute or convalescent COVID-19. The sample consisted of peripheral blood. The CDR3 loop is CASSYSSRGRGGYTF. The CDR3 coding sequence is TGTGCCAGCAGTTACTCATCCAGGGGGCGCGGTGGCTACACCTTC.